The rows below give T cell receptor beta chains drawn from one sample of a study of T cells after yellow fever vaccination. TCRdb used MiXCR to reprocess the 5' RACE reads, holding one entry per CDR3 protein. Among roughly 310,000 distinct CDR3 sequences listed, roughly 8.7% were seen once. Sequenced here: PBMCs, sampled on the day of the first yellow fever vaccination. These receptors all come from a man younger than 35 who received the YFV17D yellow fever vaccine. The CDR3 runs from the conserved cysteine through the conserved F or W. D genes are given only for firm matches. Clone size is not always given. Where it is, it says once, few, many or a class for expanded clones.

abundance: .
j_gene: TRBJ2-2
d_gene: .
v_gene: TRBV7-3
CDR3nt: TGTGCCAGCAGCTTAAACGGGGGTGTGGAGCTGTTTTTT
CDR3aa: CASSLNGGVELFF

abundance: few
j_gene: TRBJ2-3
d_gene: .
v_gene: TRBV20-1
CDR3nt: TGCAGTGAGAGGAGACGTAGCACAGATACGCAGTATTTT
CDR3aa: CSERRRSTDTQYF

abundance: .
j_gene: TRBJ1-2
d_gene: .
v_gene: TRBV19
CDR3nt: TGTGCCAGTAAAAACCGGGACCCTAATGGCTACACCTTC
CDR3aa: CASKNRDPNGYTF

abundance: many
j_gene: TRBJ1-5
d_gene: TRBD1
v_gene: TRBV5-1
CDR3nt: TGCGCCAGCAGTCAGGGACAGGGTAACCAGCCCCAGCATTTT
CDR3aa: CASSQGQGNQPQHF

abundance: .
j_gene: TRBJ2-2
d_gene: .
v_gene: TRBV14
CDR3nt: TGTGCCAGCAGCCGCAGGGCGTTGAACGCCGGGGAGCTGTTTTTT
CDR3aa: CASSRRALNAGELFF

abundance: .
j_gene: TRBJ1-1
d_gene: TRBD1
v_gene: TRBV15
CDR3nt: TGTGCCACCAGCAGAGATAGGACAGGGAATCGAGCTTTCTTT
CDR3aa: CATSRDRTGNRAFF

abundance: few
j_gene: TRBJ1-1
d_gene: .
v_gene: TRBV18
CDR3nt: TGTGCCAGCTCAGACACAGGTGAAGCTTTCTTT
CDR3aa: CASSDTGEAFF

abundance: .
j_gene: TRBJ2-3
d_gene: TRBD1
v_gene: TRBV5-1
CDR3nt: TGCGCCAGCAGCCCTACCACCGGGACAGGGACCCATACGCAGTATTTT
CDR3aa: CASSPTTGTGTHTQYF

abundance: few
j_gene: TRBJ1-1
d_gene: .
v_gene: TRBV2
CDR3nt: TGTGCCAGCAGTGTAATGGGAGGGTCGGACACTGAAGCTTTCTTT
CDR3aa: CASSVMGGSDTEAFF

abundance: many
j_gene: TRBJ2-5
d_gene: .
v_gene: TRBV11-2
CDR3nt: TGTGCCAGCAGCTTAGCCCCTGGGGGGCAAGAGACCCAGTACTTC
CDR3aa: CASSLAPGGQETQYF

abundance: many
j_gene: TRBJ2-2
d_gene: .
v_gene: TRBV7-2
CDR3nt: TGTGCCAGCAGCGTAGAAGCGATGGACGGGGAGCTGTTTTTT
CDR3aa: CASSVEAMDGELFF

abundance: .
j_gene: TRBJ2-1
d_gene: .
v_gene: TRBV4-2
CDR3nt: TGTGCCAGCAGCCCTGCGCGGGGCACCTACAATGAGCAGTTCTTC
CDR3aa: CASSPARGTYNEQFF

abundance: .
j_gene: TRBJ1-6
d_gene: TRBD1
v_gene: TRBV7-9
CDR3nt: TGTGCCAGCAGTAAAGGGGGGACAGATAATTCACCCCTCCACTTT
CDR3aa: CASSKGGTDNSPLHF

abundance: .
j_gene: TRBJ1-1
d_gene: TRBD1
v_gene: TRBV12-3/TRBV12-4
CDR3nt: TGTGCCAGCTCCGGACAGGAGAACACTGAAGCTTTCTTT
CDR3aa: CASSGQENTEAFF

abundance: few
j_gene: TRBJ1-4
d_gene: .
v_gene: TRBV15
CDR3nt: TGTGCCACCAGCAGGGCACGCGAAAATGAAAAACTGTTTTTT
CDR3aa: CATSRARENEKLFF

abundance: .
j_gene: TRBJ1-5
d_gene: TRBD1
v_gene: TRBV19
CDR3nt: TGTGCCAGTAGTACTTGGGACAGTTTAGGTCCTCAGCCCCAGCATTTT
CDR3aa: CASSTWDSLGPQPQHF

abundance: many
j_gene: TRBJ2-1
d_gene: .
v_gene: TRBV7-2
CDR3nt: TGTGCCAGCAGCCAGGACTACAATGAGCAGTTCTTC
CDR3aa: CASSQDYNEQFF

abundance: .
j_gene: TRBJ2-1
d_gene: TRBD2
v_gene: TRBV7-9
CDR3nt: TGTGCCAGCAGCTCTAGGACTAGCCCGCCGCACAATGAGCAGTTCTTC
CDR3aa: CASSSRTSPPHNEQFF

abundance: few
j_gene: TRBJ2-5
d_gene: TRBD2
v_gene: TRBV20-1
CDR3nt: TGCAGTGCTAGAAGGTCTAGCGGGGCGCGAGAGACCCAGTACTTC
CDR3aa: CSARRSSGARETQYF

abundance: many
j_gene: TRBJ2-1
d_gene: .
v_gene: TRBV4-1
CDR3nt: TGCGCCAGCAGCCTTTCCCGTATGAATGAGCAGTTCTTC
CDR3aa: CASSLSRMNEQFF

abundance: many
j_gene: TRBJ2-1
d_gene: TRBD2
v_gene: TRBV7-9
CDR3nt: TGTGCCAGCAGCTTGGACGGCGGGGGGGCCCACAATGAGCAGTTCTTC
CDR3aa: CASSLDGGGAHNEQFF

abundance: many
j_gene: TRBJ1-6
d_gene: .
v_gene: TRBV25-1
CDR3nt: TGTGCCAGCAGTGAGCAGGATAATTCACCCCTCCACTTT
CDR3aa: CASSEQDNSPLHF

abundance: few
j_gene: TRBJ2-7
d_gene: .
v_gene: TRBV4-3
CDR3nt: TGCGCCAGCAGCCAAGCTTGGGGGACTTTCTCCTACGAGCAGTACTTC
CDR3aa: CASSQAWGTFSYEQYF

abundance: few
j_gene: TRBJ1-2
d_gene: .
v_gene: TRBV5-4
CDR3nt: TGTGCCAGCAGATTAGAGGGTGGCTACACCTTC
CDR3aa: CASRLEGGYTF

abundance: many
j_gene: TRBJ2-2
d_gene: .
v_gene: TRBV5-5
CDR3nt: TGTGCCAGCAGACCTTACCCCGGACAGGCGGGGACCGGGGAGCTGTTTTTT
CDR3aa: CASRPYPGQAGTGELFF

abundance: many
j_gene: TRBJ2-7
d_gene: .
v_gene: TRBV5-6
CDR3nt: TGTGCCAGCAGCCCCGGTCAGGACGAGCAGTACTTC
CDR3aa: CASSPGQDEQYF

abundance: .
j_gene: TRBJ2-3
d_gene: .
v_gene: TRBV29-1
CDR3nt: TGCAGCGTTGACACTGCGGAGGAAGGAGGATACACAGATACGCAGTATTTT
CDR3aa: CSVDTAEEGGYTDTQYF

abundance: .
j_gene: TRBJ2-1
d_gene: .
v_gene: TRBV25-1
CDR3nt: TGTGCCAGCAGCCCTTCGCGGGCCTCCTACAATGAGCAGTTCTTC
CDR3aa: CASSPSRASYNEQFF

abundance: .
j_gene: TRBJ2-5
d_gene: .
v_gene: TRBV4-2
CDR3nt: TGTGCCAGCAGCATTCGACCGGGAGCCGCTGGAGAGACCCAGTACTTC
CDR3aa: CASSIRPGAAGETQYF

abundance: many
j_gene: TRBJ2-3
d_gene: TRBD2
v_gene: TRBV11-2
CDR3nt: TGTGCCAGCAGCTTATGGTTCCGACTAGCAACTAGCACAGATACGCAGTATTTT
CDR3aa: CASSLWFRLATSTDTQYF

abundance: .
j_gene: TRBJ2-5
d_gene: .
v_gene: TRBV7-7
CDR3nt: TGTGCCAGCAGCTTAGGAGTCACGCCGAAAGAGACCCAGTACTTC
CDR3aa: CASSLGVTPKETQYF

abundance: .
j_gene: TRBJ2-5
d_gene: TRBD2
v_gene: TRBV20-1
CDR3nt: TGCAGTGCCACGGGGGGGCAAGAGACCCAGTACTTC
CDR3aa: CSATGGQETQYF

abundance: few
j_gene: TRBJ2-2
d_gene: TRBD2
v_gene: TRBV5-1
CDR3nt: TGCGCCAGCAGCTTACTAGCGGGGGCGAACACCGGGGAGCTGTTTTTT
CDR3aa: CASSLLAGANTGELFF

abundance: .
j_gene: TRBJ1-5
d_gene: .
v_gene: TRBV18
CDR3nt: TGTGCCAGCTCACCTACCGGACAGTACTACAATCAGCCCCAGCATTTT
CDR3aa: CASSPTGQYYNQPQHF

abundance: many
j_gene: TRBJ2-3
d_gene: TRBD2
v_gene: TRBV5-1
CDR3nt: TGCGCCAGCAGCTTCGGGGGGGCCTCAGATACGCAGTATTTT
CDR3aa: CASSFGGASDTQYF

abundance: .
j_gene: TRBJ2-2
d_gene: TRBD1
v_gene: TRBV5-4
CDR3nt: TGTGCCAGGAGCCCTGGGACAGGGGGCACCGGGGAGCTGTTTTTT
CDR3aa: CARSPGTGGTGELFF

abundance: few
j_gene: TRBJ1-6
d_gene: .
v_gene: TRBV4-3
CDR3nt: TGCGCAACCTCACAGGCGCTCTCCTATAATTCACCCCTCCACTTT
CDR3aa: CATSQALSYNSPLHF

abundance: .
j_gene: TRBJ2-7
d_gene: TRBD1
v_gene: TRBV11-3
CDR3nt: TGTGCCAGCAGCTTATTTACAGGGGGTGTCTACGAGCAGTACTTC
CDR3aa: CASSLFTGGVYEQYF

abundance: few
j_gene: TRBJ2-7
d_gene: TRBD2
v_gene: TRBV6-2/TRBV6-3
CDR3nt: TGTGCCAGCAGCTCCGGGACTACCTACGAGCAGTACTTC
CDR3aa: CASSSGTTYEQYF

abundance: few
j_gene: TRBJ1-3
d_gene: .
v_gene: TRBV20-1
CDR3nt: TGCAGTGCTAGTTCAGCTGGAAACACCATATATTTT
CDR3aa: CSASSAGNTIYF

abundance: .
j_gene: TRBJ2-5
d_gene: TRBD2
v_gene: TRBV5-1
CDR3nt: TGCGCCAGCAGCCACCAGCGGGGGGGCCAAGAGACCCAGTACTTC
CDR3aa: CASSHQRGGQETQYF

abundance: .
j_gene: TRBJ2-1
d_gene: TRBD1
v_gene: TRBV18
CDR3nt: TGTGCCAGCTCACCATATCCAGCCGGGACAGGGTACAATCAGCAGTTCTTC
CDR3aa: CASSPYPAGTGYNQQFF

abundance: many
j_gene: TRBJ1-1
d_gene: .
v_gene: TRBV7-9
CDR3nt: TGTGCCAGCAGCTTAGTCGGCAGAATCGTGAACACTGAAGCTTTCTTT
CDR3aa: CASSLVGRIVNTEAFF

abundance: .
j_gene: TRBJ1-2
d_gene: .
v_gene: TRBV10-3
CDR3nt: TGTGCCATCAGTGAACGAGAAATGGGTAGTCATGGCTACACCTTC
CDR3aa: CAISEREMGSHGYTF

abundance: many
j_gene: TRBJ1-2
d_gene: TRBD1
v_gene: TRBV5-5
CDR3nt: TGTGCCAGCAGTAAAGACAGGGACGGCTACACCTTC
CDR3aa: CASSKDRDGYTF

abundance: many
j_gene: TRBJ2-1
d_gene: TRBD2
v_gene: TRBV7-8
CDR3nt: TGTGCCAGCAGCTTTAGCGGGGGTAGTGAGCAGTTCTTC
CDR3aa: CASSFSGGSEQFF

abundance: few
j_gene: TRBJ2-1
d_gene: .
v_gene: TRBV3-1
CDR3nt: TGTGCCAGCAGCAATCGGAGTTCGGCTTACAATGAGCAGTTCTTC
CDR3aa: CASSNRSSAYNEQFF